This T cell receptor beta chain was sequenced in a study of blood T cell repertoires in COVID-19. About the research overall: The origin of the acute and convalescent COVID-19 samples was the United States, Italy and Spain. Sample material is recorded as cDNA or gDNA derived from T cells, B-cell-depleted T cells, or PBMCs.

This CDR3 has 15 residues. From germline, CDR1 is LNHDA and CDR2 SQIVND (reference sequence). Trimming took 3 bases from V and 4 from J, leaving 13 bases between them. In the study's own analysis: Reference gene primer amplification gave estimated nucleated cell counts. The protocol was immunoSEQ multiplex PCR, while the TCRdb copy is restricted to in-frame clones and leaves out a portion. That table is the source of V, J and clone size, and D and trimming were worked out from the DNA. The repertoire holds about 270,000 clones, with more than 65% as singletons. The receptor's source is a woman aged 18-29 years with acute or convalescent COVID-19. The chain is built from TRBV19 and TRBJ1-3; tentatively, D is TRBD1 (6 bases). Sample: peripheral blood. CDR3 protein: CASSMGRGYGNTIYF. The CDR3 DNA follows: TGTGCCAGTAGTATGGGAAGGGGGTACGGAAACACCATATATTTT. Full variable domain (outside the CDR3, taken from reference TRBV19 and TRBJ1-3): DGGITQSPKYLFRKEGQNVTLSCEQNLNHDAMYWYRQDPGQGLRLIYYSQIVNDFQKGDIAEGYSVSREKKESFPLTVTSAQKNPTAFYLCASSMGRGYGNTIYFGEGSWLTVV.